The 24 T cell receptor beta chains below were found in one sample sequenced in a study of shared clonotypes between healthy human individuals. Naive CD8 cells lacked CD45RO and underwent positive selection for CCR7, leaving out terminally differentiated effector memory CD45RA+ cells. TCRdb keeps only in-frame clones here, not all; method: immunoSEQ multiplex PCR. This table has millions of clones, 85% to 95% appearing once. The sample was naive CD8+ T cells sorted from blood. The receptors were gathered from a young man in good health.

The rearrangement links TRBV5-1 to TRBJ2-7; D may be TRBD1 (7 bases). V lost 1 base and J 1 base, leaving 15 bases between the germline ends. The CDR3 runs to 16 residues. Germline-derived CDR1 and CDR2 are SGHRS and YFSETQ. The CDR3 DNA follows: TGCGCCAGCAGCTTGAGAGGGGGGACAGCTTCCTACGAGCAGTACTTC. It specifies CASSLRGGTASYEQYF.

Only one count was recorded for this clone. The sample carries other DNA sequences with the same CDR3. The rearrangement joins TRBV9 to TRBJ1-1, with a possible D match to TRBD1 (6 bases). Trimming stripped 3 bases from V and 1 base from J, with 13 bases between. The CDR3 is 15 residues long. Germline V lookup: CDR1 SGDLS, CDR2 YYNGEE. The CDR3 DNA is TGTGCCAGCAGCGACTCCGGGACACCGAACACTGAAGCTTTCTTT. Translating gives CASSDSGTPNTEAFF. The variable domain in full, with the rest retrieved from reference TRBV9 and TRBJ1-1, is DSGVTQTPKHLITATGQRVTLRCSPRSGDLSVYWYQQSLDQGLQFLIQYYNGEERAKGNILERFSAQQFPDLHSELNLSSLELGDSALYFCASSDSGTPNTEAFFGQGTRLTVV.

Note on this clone: Other DNA sequences in the same sample also yield this CDR3. The V and J genes are TRBV5-1 and TRBJ2-2; D is unresolved. In germline, CDR1 is SGHRS, CDR2 YFSETQ. This CDR3 contains 14 residues. V lost 2 bases to trimming and J lost 0 bases, with 5 bases between them. The CDR3 here is CASSLASNTGELFF. In DNA, the CDR3 is TGCGCCAGCAGCTTAGCATCGAACACCGGGGAGCTGTTTTTT.

The gene calls are TRBV4-3 and TRBJ2-3; TRBD2 is a possible D gene (6 bases). This CDR3 has 20 amino acids. The ends were cut back, 3 bases at V and 3 bases at J, with 28 bases in the middle. In germline, CDR1 is LGHNA, CDR2 YSLEER. This chain's CDR3 is CASSQRGKSYLANATDTQYF. The CDR3 DNA follows: TGCGCCAGCAGCCAGCGAGGAAAGTCCTACCTAGCGAACGCGACAGATACGCAGTATTTT.

This chain joins TRBV15 and TRBJ2-7; D is ambiguous. This CDR3 contains 14 residues. CDR1 and CDR2 (germline): LNHNV, YYDKDF (reference sequence). V was clipped by 1 base and J by 3 bases, with 10 bases between them. The CDR3 nucleotides are TGTGCCACCAGCAGAGTAGCCCTAGACTACGAGCAGTACTTC. Translation: CATSRVALDYEQYF.

A single count supports this clone. Distinct nucleotide sequences in the sample also encode this CDR3. The chain couples TRBV27 to TRBJ1-6; 8 bases are shared with TRBD1. From germline, CDR1 is MNHEY and CDR2 SMNVEV (reference sequence). J was trimmed by 10 bases and V by 3 bases; bases with no gene match: 5. The CDR3 is made up of 14 amino acids. This chain's CDR3 is CASSFTGGNSPLHF. The CDR3 DNA sequence: TGTGCCAGCAGTTTCACAGGGGGAAACTCACCCCTCCACTTT.

The chain has TRBV4-2 and TRBJ1-3; D is possibly TRBD1 (6 bases). Germline CDR1 is LGHNA and CDR2 is YNFKEQ. The CDR3 runs to 16 residues. V lost 1 base and J 4 bases, leaving 14 bases between the germline ends. The CDR3 protein is CASSQGAGAAGNTIYF. CDR3 coding DNA: TGTGCCAGCAGCCAAGGGGCGGGGGCGGCGGGAAACACCATATATTTT.

This sequence joins TRBV29-1 and TRBJ2-3; 9 bases align to TRBD2. This CDR3 has 15 residues. Germline assignment: CDR1 SQVTM and CDR2 ANQGSEA. Unmatched junction bases numbered 4, after V lost 1 base and J lost 2 bases. Written as DNA, the CDR3 is TGCAGCGTTGAAGGCAGCGGGGGGCTCACAGATACGCAGTATTTT. Translation: CSVEGSGGLTDTQYF.

This chain links TRBV27 with TRBJ2-7; TRBD2 is a possible D gene (6 bases). From germline, CDR1 is MNHEY and CDR2 SMNVEV (reference sequence). With 3 bases removed from V and 7 bases from J, the gap between germline ends came to 16 bases. This CDR3 is 14 amino acids long. The CDR3 is CASSLVGSAKEQYF. The CDR3 DNA reads TGTGCCAGCAGTTTGGTCGGGAGCGCCAAAGAGCAGTACTTC.

The CDR3: CASSWTAMSSYNSPLHF. DNA for the CDR3: TGTGCCAGCAGTTGGACAGCTATGAGCTCCTATAATTCACCCCTCCACTTT. The chain has TRBV27 and TRBJ1-6, with a possible D match to TRBD1 (6 bases). The CDR3 has 17 amino acids. Trimming stripped 4 bases from V and 0 bases from J, with 13 bases between. The germline V gene has CDR1 MNHEY and CDR2 SMNVEV (reference sequence).

Turning to this clone: The same CDR3 also results from other DNA sequences found in this sample. The chain couples TRBV7-9 to TRBJ2-7; D ambiguous. Germline CDR1 SEHNR, CDR2 FQNEAQ (reference sequence). The CDR3 loop spans 12 amino acids. The V gene lost 4 bases and the J gene lost 0 bases, with 4 bases spanning the gap. This CDR3 reads CASSSLSYEQYF. The CDR3 region has the DNA TGTGCCAGCAGCTCGCTCTCCTACGAGCAGTACTTC.

As concerns this clone: One end of the junction is discordant with germline, which a read error may explain. The rearrangement joins TRBV7-9 to TRBJ2-7; D not resolved. The CDR3 totals 16 residues. Germline CDR1 SEHNR, CDR2 FQNEAQ (reference sequence). The CDR3 loop reads CASSLDETPISHEQYF. The CDR3 nucleotides read TGTGCCAGCAGCTTAGATGAGACACCTATCTCCCACGAGCAGTACTTC.

This clone was observed once. The chain has TRBV30 and TRBJ2-1, with a possible D match to TRBD2 (6 bases). The germline V and J ends were trimmed by 6 bases and 6 bases, with 12 bases remaining between them. CDR1 and CDR2 (germline): GTSNPN, SVGIG (reference sequence). CDR3 length equals 12 residues. For the CDR3, the DNA is TGTGCCTGCGGGGGTAAGGGCAATGAGCAGTTCTTC. Protein sequence: CACGGKGNEQFF.

The rearrangement uses TRBV6-6 and TRBJ1-1; 7 bases fit TRBD1. The germline V gene encodes CDR1 MNHNY and CDR2 SVGAGI (reference sequence). This CDR3 region has 15 residues. V trimming: 5 bases; J trimming: 0 bases; junction bases outside the gene matches: 6. The CDR3, as DNA: TGTGCCAGCAGTCCCCGGACAGGAATGAACACTGAAGCTTTCTTT. It specifies CASSPRTGMNTEAFF.

The V call is TRBV7-6, the J call TRBJ2-2; TRBD2 might be the D (6 bases). V was pared by 7 bases and J by 4 bases, with 19 bases between. The V gene's germline CDR1 is SGHVS and CDR2 FNYEAQ. This CDR3 is built from 16 residues. CDR3 in amino acids: CASTREPGLLTGELFF. The CDR3 DNA is TGTGCCAGCACTAGAGAACCGGGACTCCTCACCGGGGAGCTGTTTTTT.

The chain links TRBV2 to TRBJ2-3; TRBD2 matches 10 bases. From germline, CDR1 is SNHLY and CDR2 FYNNEI. The CDR3 is 16 residues long. Trimming at V came to 2 bases and at J to 4 bases, leaving 6 bases not matched to a gene. The CDR3: CASSETAGGRADTQYF. The CDR3 region has the DNA TGTGCCAGCAGTGAAACAGCGGGGGGGCGGGCAGATACGCAGTATTTT.

This chain connects TRBV2 to TRBJ1-2; D possibly corresponds to TRBD1 (6 bases). The CDR3 totals 16 residues. Looked up from germline, CDR1 is SNHLY and CDR2 is FYNNEI. Trimming took 8 bases from V and 2 from J, leaving 21 bases between them. CDR3 protein: CASVFPGDSGNYGYTF. CDR3 bases: TGTGCCAGCGTCTTCCCAGGGGATTCAGGGAACTATGGCTACACCTTC.

The rearrangement uses TRBV19 and TRBJ2-7, with D perhaps assigned TRBD1 or TRBD2 (5 bases each). V gave up 3 bases and J gave up 3 bases, with 9 bases separating them. The CDR3 contains 13 residues. Germline loops: CDR1 LNHDA, CDR2 SQIVND (reference sequence). The CDR3 sequence is CASSMGVDYEQYF. The CDR3 DNA reads as TGTGCCAGTAGTATGGGGGTCGACTACGAGCAGTACTTC.

V is TRBV4-1 and J is TRBJ1-2; D gene unclear. The CDR3 has 13 residues. Looked up from germline, CDR1 is MGHRA and CDR2 is YSYEKL. Between the trimmed V and J ends, which lost 4 bases and 4 bases, there was a span of 10 bases. CDR3 in amino acids: CASSPEITYGYTF. The CDR3 DNA follows: TGCGCCAGCAGCCCTGAGATAACCTATGGCTACACCTTC.

V usage is TRBV4-1 and J usage is TRBJ2-7; 7 bases map to TRBD2. Trimming at V came to 3 bases and at J to 7 bases, leaving 6 bases not matched to a gene. Germline V gene sequence: CDR1 MGHRA, CDR2 YSYEKL. CDR3 length equals 13 residues. CDR3 nucleotide sequence: TGCGCCAGCAGCCAGCGACTAGCCGGTGAGCAGTACTTC. Translation gives CASSQRLAGEQYF.

The gene calls are TRBV4-3 and TRBJ1-1; D uncertain. CDR1 is LGHNA, CDR2 YSLEER, per germline. This CDR3 is built from 13 residues. Trimming shortened V by 1 base and J by 3 bases, and 6 bases separated the two germline ends. This chain's CDR3 is CASSQVGHTEAFF. CDR3 DNA: TGCGCCAGCAGCCAAGTAGGGCACACTGAAGCTTTCTTT.

This sequence joins TRBV27 and TRBJ2-7, with 7 bases matching TRBD1. The germline V gene has CDR1 MNHEY and CDR2 SMNVEV (reference sequence). CDR3 length equals 13 residues. J gave up 5 bases and V 3 bases, and 4 bases lay outside the gene matches. CDR3 DNA sequence: TGTGCCAGCAGTTTTTCAGGGACAGACGAGCAGTACTTC. Its translation: CASSFSGTDEQYF.

The rearrangement links TRBV6-5 to TRBJ2-7, with 7 bases matching TRBD2. V shed 6 bases and J 5 bases; nucleotides not matched to a gene: 13. CDR3 length: 15 residues. Germline V gene data show CDR1 as MNHEY and CDR2 as SVGAGI. The CDR3 DNA reads TGTGCCAGCAGGGGCCCGGATAGCGGGCTTAACGAGCAGTACTTC. It yields the protein CASRGPDSGLNEQYF.

The chain is built from TRBV27 and TRBJ2-1, with TRBD2 matching 9 bases. Trimming cost V 6 bases and J 6 bases; bases outside gene matches: 15. CDR3 size: 17 residues. Germline V gene sequence: CDR1 MNHEY, CDR2 SMNVEV (reference sequence). The CDR3 DNA follows: TGTGCCAGCAGCCATGGGGCTGGCGCGGGGGGGTCCAATGAGCAGTTCTTC. Its protein product is CASSHGAGAGGSNEQFF.